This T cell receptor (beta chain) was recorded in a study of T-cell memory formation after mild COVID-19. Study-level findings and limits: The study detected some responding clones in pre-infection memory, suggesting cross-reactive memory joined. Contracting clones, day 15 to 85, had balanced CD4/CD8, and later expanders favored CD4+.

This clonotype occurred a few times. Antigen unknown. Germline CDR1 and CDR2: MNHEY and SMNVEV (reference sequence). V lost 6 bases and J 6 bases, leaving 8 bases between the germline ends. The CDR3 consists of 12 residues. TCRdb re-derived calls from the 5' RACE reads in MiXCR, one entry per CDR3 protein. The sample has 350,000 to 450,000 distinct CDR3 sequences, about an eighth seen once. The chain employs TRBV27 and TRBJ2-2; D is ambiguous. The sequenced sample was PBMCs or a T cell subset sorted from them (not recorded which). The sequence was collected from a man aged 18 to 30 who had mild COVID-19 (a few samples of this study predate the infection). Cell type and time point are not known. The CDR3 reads CASSPLAGELFF. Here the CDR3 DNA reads TGTGCCAGCAGCCCTTTGGCCGGGGAGCTGTTTTTT.